The T cell receptor beta chain described here comes from a study of shared clonotypes between healthy human individuals (dated by TCRdb to 2020 to 2022). Describing the broader study: Two women and a few men aged 18 to 49 years were included in the cohort. For each donor, three plates each were used for CD4 naive and CD4 memory, two plates were used for CD8 naive, and one plate was used for CD8 memory. To estimate repertoire size and how much clonotypes are shared between individuals, the study performed deep sequencing of blood TCR repertoires from a few healthy adults. To increase sequencing depth and limit assay-specific biases, TCR repertoire library preparation and sequencing were carried out by different laboratories using diverse techniques. Per donor, leukapheresis produced somewhere between about 0.85 and 9.5 billion PBMCs.

CD8 naive samples were CD45RO-negative cells positively selected for CCR7, giving a CD45RA+CCR7+ population that excluded TemRA cells. The donors were healthy, HIV-negative adults who had no recently reported acute infections or vaccinations. Only Caucasian adults living in Nashville, Tennessee, USA were represented among the donors. After blood collection by leukapheresis, PBMCs were isolated using Ficoll-Histopaque density gradient centrifugation and then cryopreserved in the vapor phase of liquid nitrogen. Purity and quantity of every magnetically sorted T cell population were checked by analytical flow cytometry. From each sorted fraction, genomic DNA was isolated and quantified by UV absorbance on a Nanodrop 2000c. TCR CDR3 regions were amplified from genomic DNA by multiplex PCR using the deep immunoSEQ assay. For each cell subset, the extracted genomic DNA was distributed evenly across all wells of several immunoSEQ 96-well plates, and each plate served as one replicate. For sorted subsets, 150 to 250 ng of genomic DNA, equivalent to around 29,000 T cell genomes, went into each replicate PCR. Purified libraries were quantified with a Qubit 3.0 fluorometer, sized on a Bioanalyzer 2100, and re-quantified with the KAPA Library Quantification kit. Each immunoSEQ 96-well plate was sequenced on its own single-read 150-cycle Illumina NextSeq 550 flow cell. The study's processing was this. Because the immunoSEQ output held only junctional sequences and lacked quality scores, the filtering could not match the filtering applied to full-length reads. To assign V/J genes and CDR3, sequences were annotated against IMGT germline references using PyIR, a Python wrapper for IgBLAST v1.9. Reads were removed for weak V/J assignments (E-value above 1e-6), missing CDR3, stop codons, out-of-frame junctions, or ambiguous translated residues. V3J clonotypes were defined as sequences sharing the same inferred V gene, J gene, and CDR3 amino acid sequence. To compute the percentage overlap between repertoires, the number of shared unique clonotypes was divided by the size of the smaller repertoire. Richness of each repertoire was evaluated using RTK rarefaction, the Chao1 estimator, and Recon v2.1 estimates of unobserved clonotypes. Generation probabilities were computed with OLGA for all TCRbeta clonotypes obtained by the gDNA method from several donors. TCRdb took over this immuneACCESS table, retaining in-frame rearrangements with V and J assigned. Such tables are incomplete; in checked studies, under half of the missing clones stem from an unresolved V gene, and the remainder is unexplained. The V and J calls and clone size are taken from that table; D and trimming were inferred from the DNA. Counted in this sample were approximately 2,200,000 clones; 85% to 95% of them appeared once. The ten largest clones represent 1.5% to 2% of the sample.

As to this clone: The target of this receptor is not known. Base qualities are not at hand, and no much larger clone is one base apart.

The CDR3 goes from the cysteine to the phenylalanine over 17 residues. Left in the record is the CDR3 DNA by itself, 51 bases read in frame from the first base. The germline V gene sets CDR1 to LGHNA and CDR2 to YSLEER. V is reduced by 2 bases and J by 1 base, leaving a spacing of 14 bases between them. Results the study describes overall, beyond this receptor: About 5% of naive CD4, 3.5% of naive CD8, approximately 2.2% of memory CD4, and about 0.4% of memory CD8 clonotypes were shared across several donors. Even with the large sequencing depth, rarefaction of the sorted-subset datasets indicated that sequencing was incomplete. Compared with non-shared clonotypes, the clonotypes found in all four sorted-subset donors had higher generation probabilities. Based on pairwise subsampling, the degree of clonotype sharing among donors was expected to be affected by sequencing depth. The genetic and exposure-history diversity represented was limited by the small number of donors. Larger estimated clonotype richness was generally found for naive subsets than for memory subsets. Only blood was sampled, and tissue TCR repertoires likely differ from those in blood.

The chain is assembled from TRBV4-3 and TRBJ2-2; matching of 6 bases hints at TRBD1 as the D gene. Sequences were obtained from naive CD8+ T cells from PBMCs. The cell subset or site label, read with the paper, signifies: CD45RA+CCR7+. This receptor was identified in a man aged 18 to 29 in good health. Some clones in this sample may be carry-over from other donors' samples. The nucleotide sequence is given as TGCGCCAGCAGCCAATCCCTCGGGACACGGAACACCGGGGAGCTGTTTTTT. Its protein reads: CASSQSLGTRNTGELFF.